The entry below describes one TCR beta chain. This sample is drawn from a study of shared clonotypes between healthy human individuals. Each CD8 memory set brought CD45RO+ cells together with CCR7-negative CD45RA+ TemRA cells. Repertoires were generated with immunoSEQ multiplex PCR, while TCRdb's copy carries only in-frame clones and drops some. In the table there are around 100,000 clones, about 72% of which are singletons. Per germline, CDR1 GTSNPN and CDR2 SVGIG (reference sequence). This CDR3 region has 17 residues. V was cut by 0 bases and J by 6 bases, with 22 bases left in between. The source material was memory CD8+ T cells sorted from blood. Sample subset: CD45RO+ cells pooled with CCR7-negative TemRA cells. The source is a young woman in good health. The chain combines TRBV30 with TRBJ2-3; maybe TRBD1 (5 bases). In nucleotides, the CDR3 is TGTGCCTGGAGTGTTTCTCTTGGGTCAGGGCGGTGGGATACGCAGTATTTT. It translates to CAWSVSLGSGRWDTQYF.